This entry describes one T cell receptor (beta chain). Its binding antigen is unknown. Per-base qualities were not stored, and no clone one base away is much larger. This sample is part of a study of blood T cells in healthy people across ages (dated by TCRdb to between 2014 and 2017). Regarding the complete study: In model experiments, roughly one uniquely barcoded TCR beta cDNA molecule per two T cells was captured by template switching. To track age-related changes in TCR beta repertoire diversity, the study relied on deep sequencing normalized with unique cDNA molecular identifiers. Four age groups were formed from the donors: young (average approximately 15 years), middle-aged (roughly 38), aged (around 68) and long-lived (roughly 81). To avoid experimental bias, donors of different ages were distributed randomly across sequencing lanes. Using the same blood draw, the study looked at two additional independent replicas of 1 million unique cDNA reads for two donors, one aged 18 to 30 and the other aged 80 or older. Overall study results and their limits: The percentage of naive T cells measured by flow cytometry correlated strongly with observed TCR beta diversity. Since profiling was done on bulk unsorted PBMCs, naive and antigen-experienced compartments could not be conclusively compared. Because the CMV infection status of the donors was unknown, age-related changes in expanded clonotypes may potentially have been confounded. As age increased, observed TCR beta diversity per million T cells dropped in a roughly linear way, and a significant reduction was already evident by age 40. Estimates of total diversity based on one million sequenced T cells were regarded as lower bounds and as underestimates. Compared with the aged group, more naive CD4+ T cells, fewer expanded clones and increased TCR diversity were shown by the long-lived group, suggesting age selection.

To prepare the library, 5' RACE was applied. Sequencing relied on an Illumina HiSeq 2500. A second PCR of roughly 6 to 11 cycles was performed with a sample-barcoded 5' primer and a J-beta primer mix. Each TCR beta cDNA molecule received a unique molecular identifier from a template-switch 5' adaptor carrying 12 random nucleotides. At least 3 million CDR3-containing paired-end reads were obtained from each sample. All of the RNA was converted into first-strand cDNA using the Mint cDNA synthesis kit, with a TRBC-specific oligonucleotide serving as the primer. Following uracil-DNA glycosylase treatment, all cDNA underwent a first 18-cycle PCR with the universal primers M1SS and BC2_uni_R. The authors' pipeline ran thus. Each sample was normalized by randomly selecting 1 million high-quality reads, each carrying a distinct molecular identifier. Reads sharing molecular identifiers were discarded rather than binned into consensus sequences. MiTCR, with a Q25 quality threshold and the strictest error-elimination algorithm, was used for CDR3 identification, clonotype clustering and error correction. A nonparametric unseen species model with Euler transformation was used to estimate lower-bound total TCR beta diversity. The raw public reads went through TCRdb reprocessing: fastp at Q25, MiXCR clone calling, in-frame beta chains kept. Records with the same CDR3 protein are collapsed into one entry carrying the most frequent genes and DNA. These V and J calls derive from TCRdb rather than the authors' analysis. The sample table contains under 2,000,000 distinct CDR3 sequences; only one count was recorded for roughly 52% of them. Over 2% of the sample rests with the top ten.

The approximately 40 donors, aged roughly 6 to 95 years, were systemically healthy Caucasian individuals from Russia. Each donor gave 8.5 to 10 milliliters of peripheral blood, collected into EDTA-treated Vacutainer tubes. PBMCs were isolated by Ficoll-Paque density-gradient centrifugation, with at least 6.5 million obtained per sample. Trizol reagent was used to extract total RNA from the PBMCs, yielding at least 6 micrograms per sample. For every donor, an aliquot of PBMCs went through flow cytometry to measure the percentages of naive CD45RAhigh/CD27high T cells. After removal of 5 bases from V and 4 bases from J, the junction retains 15 bases not matched to a gene. Its CDR3 holds 19 amino acids, cysteine through phenylalanine. CDR3 DNA only is kept here, 57 bases in frame from base 1. The germline V gene provides CDR1 SGHVS and CDR2 FNYEAQ.

The sample comprised blood. This receptor was identified in a woman aged 40 to 50 in good health. The chain joins TRBV7-6 to TRBJ2-1; 12 bases in the junction line up with TRBD2. The DNA sequence follows: TGTGCCAGCAGCCGGCTTTGGGCTAGCGGGGGGGCCAGGTACAATGAGCAGTTCTTC. Its translation reads: CASSRLWASGGARYNEQFF.